Following are 5 T cell receptor beta chains from one sample sequenced in a study of prognosis after radiotherapy for stage I lung cancer. From genomic DNA, two-round multiplex PCR was used to amplify TCR beta CDR3. For every TRBV and TRBJ gene, a specific primer was used in first-round PCR. A single record per CDR3 protein comes from TCRdb applying MiXCR to the multiplex PCR reads. The sample yields roughly 15,000 distinct CDR3 sequences, 43% seen once. Material: PBMCs, obtained before or after stereotactic body radiation therapy (not recorded which). The receptor source for this set is a donor aged 50 or older with non-small cell lung cancer.

Note on this clonotype: This likely traces to a read error, being one base from a far larger clone. The chain links TRBV6-1 to TRBJ2-5; D not resolved. This CDR3 has 12 residues. The germline V gene encodes CDR1 MNHNS and CDR2 SASEGT. V lost 7 bases to trimming and J lost 3 bases, with 9 bases between them. Here the CDR3 reads CASTHQEETQYF. Written as DNA, the CDR3 is TGTGCCAGCACCCATCAGGAAGAGACCCAGTACTTC.

Of note for this clonotype: This likely reflects a read error, since a far larger clone is one base away. This chain joins TRBV6-8 and TRBJ2-1; TRBD2 is a possible D gene (5 bases). CDR1 is MNHGY and CDR2 is SAAAGT in the germline V gene. V was cut by 2 bases and J by 2 bases, with 19 bases left in between. This CDR3 comprises 18 residues. CDR3 protein: CASSYQDSVGRPYNEQFF. The CDR3 DNA reads as TGTGCCAGCAGTTACCAAGATAGCGTGGGTCGCCCCTACAATGAGCAGTTCTTC.

Worth noting for this clonotype: A much bigger clone sits one base away, suggesting this may be a read error. This chain links TRBV7-7 with TRBJ2-5; perhaps D is TRBD1 or TRBD2 (6 bases each). The CDR3 contains 16 residues. CDR1 and CDR2 (germline): SSHAT, FNYEAQ (reference sequence). CDR3 DNA: TGTGCTAGCAGCGAAATCCGAGGAGGGATCAGTGGGGGCCAATATTTC. This sequence encodes CASSEIRGGISGGQYF.

This clonotype has a count of ten or more. The J gene is TRBJ1-6, the V gene TRBV19; no clear D. The CDR3 is made up of 14 amino acids. The ends were cut back, 5 bases at V and 10 bases at J, with 15 bases in the middle. Germline-derived CDR1 and CDR2 are LNHDA and SQIVND (reference sequence). The CDR3 loop reads CASSDGTGGSPLHF. CDR3 in DNA: TGTGCCAGTAGTGACGGAACCGGTGGATCACCCCTCCACTTT.

J is TRBJ1-1 and V is TRBV12-3 or TRBV12-4; 7 bases are shared with TRBD1. Trimming removed 7 bases from V and 6 bases from J; junction bases left unmatched: 11. The CDR3 runs 14 residues. The CDR3: CASTRRLRGPEAFF. CDR3 in DNA: TGTGCCAGCACCCGCCGGTTGAGGGGGCCTGAAGCTTTCTTT.